These T cell receptor beta chains were read from a single sample in a study of blood T cell repertoires in COVID-19. Libraries were prepared by immunoSEQ multiplex PCR; TCRdb keeps only in-frame clonotypes and omits some of them. The repertoire consists of over 250,000 clones, with roughly four fifths occurring once and the leading ten covering roughly 9.4%. Source material: peripheral blood. The source is a woman aged 45-65 years who had recovered from COVID-19. CDR3s include the opening cysteine and the closing phenylalanine or tryptophan. Each record gives: D gene, clone size, J gene, V gene, CDR3 DNA, CDR3 protein. D genes are given only for firm matches. Not every row has a clone size; where given, it reads once, few, many or a size class.

D gene: -
clone size: -
J gene: TRBJ2-7
V gene: TRBV7-9
CDR3 DNA: TGTGCCAGCAGTCTTACATCCCACGAGCAGTACTTC
CDR3 protein: CASSLTSHEQYF

D gene: TRBD2
clone size: -
J gene: TRBJ2-3
V gene: TRBV7-2
CDR3 DNA: TGTGCCAGCACCCTCAGACTAGCGGGGACCACAGATACGCAGTATTTT
CDR3 protein: CASTLRLAGTTDTQYF

D gene: -
clone size: once
J gene: TRBJ1-4
V gene: TRBV7-9
CDR3 DNA: TGTGCCAGCAGCTTAGCGGGGGCCGGGAAGGAAAAACTGTTTTTT
CDR3 protein: CASSLAGAGKEKLFF

D gene: TRBD1
clone size: -
J gene: TRBJ2-7
V gene: TRBV29-1
CDR3 DNA: TGCAGCGCTCGCGCACCGGGACAGGGGGCCGAGCAGTACTTC
CDR3 protein: CSARAPGQGAEQYF

D gene: -
clone size: few
J gene: TRBJ2-7
V gene: TRBV7-8
CDR3 DNA: TGTGCCAGCAGGGCCCAGGGCGAGCAGTACTTC
CDR3 protein: CASRAQGEQYF

D gene: -
clone size: -
J gene: TRBJ1-2
V gene: TRBV28
CDR3 DNA: TGTGCCAGCATCACTGGGGGGGATGGCTATGGCTACACCTTC
CDR3 protein: CASITGGDGYGYTF

D gene: TRBD2
clone size: -
J gene: TRBJ2-1
V gene: TRBV3-1/TRBV3-2
CDR3 DNA: TGTGCCAGCAGCCAAGGCGGGCTAGCGGGGAATGAGCAGTTCTTC
CDR3 protein: CASSQGGLAGNEQFF

D gene: -
clone size: -
J gene: TRBJ2-7
V gene: TRBV6-2/TRBV6-3
CDR3 DNA: TGTGCCAGCAGTTACACGGTGGGAGCCACCTACGAGCAGTACTTC
CDR3 protein: CASSYTVGATYEQYF

D gene: -
clone size: -
J gene: TRBJ1-5
V gene: TRBV3-1/TRBV3-2
CDR3 DNA: TGTGCCAGCAGCCCGGGCCGGGAACAGCCCCAGCATTTT
CDR3 protein: CASSPGREQPQHF

D gene: -
clone size: -
J gene: TRBJ2-3
V gene: TRBV2
CDR3 DNA: TGTGCCAGCAGTGAGTCCCAGTACGATACGCAGTATTTT
CDR3 protein: CASSESQYDTQYF

D gene: TRBD2
clone size: -
J gene: TRBJ2-1
V gene: TRBV4-3
CDR3 DNA: TGCGCCAGCAGCCAAAGCATAATTAGCGGGGGGGCAGATGAGCAGTTCTTC
CDR3 protein: CASSQSIISGGADEQFF

D gene: -
clone size: -
J gene: TRBJ2-7
V gene: TRBV12-3/TRBV12-4
CDR3 DNA: TGTGCCAGCAGTAGCCTTTACGAGCAGTACTTC
CDR3 protein: CASSSLYEQYF

D gene: TRBD1
clone size: -
J gene: TRBJ1-2
V gene: TRBV3-1/TRBV3-2
CDR3 DNA: TGTGCCAGCAGCTCACTACAGGGGAGCGATGGCTACACCTTC
CDR3 protein: CASSSLQGSDGYTF

D gene: -
clone size: few
J gene: TRBJ2-3
V gene: TRBV4-1
CDR3 DNA: TGCGCCAGCAGCCAAGATCGGTCTAGCGCCCTAAGGGATACGCAGTATTTT
CDR3 protein: CASSQDRSSALRDTQYF

D gene: -
clone size: -
J gene: TRBJ1-5
V gene: TRBV6-6
CDR3 DNA: TGTGCCAGCAGTCAATACAGGGCCTCCCTCGCAAATCAGCCCCAGCATTTT
CDR3 protein: CASSQYRASLANQPQHF

D gene: -
clone size: -
J gene: TRBJ1-1
V gene: TRBV19
CDR3 DNA: TGTGCCAGTAGTATAGGGCTAAGTGGGGACAACGCACCGAACACTGAAGCTTTCTTT
CDR3 protein: CASSIGLSGDNAPNTEAFF

D gene: -
clone size: -
J gene: TRBJ2-7
V gene: TRBV7-9
CDR3 DNA: TGTGCCAGCAGCGTCAGTGATTACGAGCAGTACTTC
CDR3 protein: CASSVSDYEQYF

D gene: TRBD1
clone size: -
J gene: TRBJ1-4
V gene: TRBV7-2
CDR3 DNA: TGTGCCAGCAGGGCCGGGACAGGACGCGGAAAACTGTTTTTT
CDR3 protein: CASRAGTGRGKLFF

D gene: -
clone size: -
J gene: TRBJ1-1
V gene: TRBV4-3
CDR3 DNA: TGCGCCAGCAGCCGCCAAAACAGGGCAGGGCACACTGAAGCTTTCTTT
CDR3 protein: CASSRQNRAGHTEAFF

D gene: -
clone size: -
J gene: TRBJ2-3
V gene: TRBV2
CDR3 DNA: TGTGCCAGCAGCTGGTCCTCGGGGGGCCCGTCCACAGATACGCAGTATTTT
CDR3 protein: CASSWSSGGPSTDTQYF

D gene: TRBD2
clone size: -
J gene: TRBJ2-1
V gene: TRBV5-4
CDR3 DNA: TGTGCCAGCAGCGCGGGACTAGCGGGGGGCCTTGAGCAGTTCTTC
CDR3 protein: CASSAGLAGGLEQFF

D gene: -
clone size: -
J gene: TRBJ1-4
V gene: TRBV5-6
CDR3 DNA: TGTGCCAGCAGCTTGGCGGGGGTAAATGAAAAACTGTTTTTT
CDR3 protein: CASSLAGVNEKLFF

D gene: TRBD1
clone size: -
J gene: TRBJ1-1
V gene: TRBV6-5
CDR3 DNA: TGTGCCAGCAGTACCACGCAGGGGGACACTGAAGCTTTCTTT
CDR3 protein: CASSTTQGDTEAFF